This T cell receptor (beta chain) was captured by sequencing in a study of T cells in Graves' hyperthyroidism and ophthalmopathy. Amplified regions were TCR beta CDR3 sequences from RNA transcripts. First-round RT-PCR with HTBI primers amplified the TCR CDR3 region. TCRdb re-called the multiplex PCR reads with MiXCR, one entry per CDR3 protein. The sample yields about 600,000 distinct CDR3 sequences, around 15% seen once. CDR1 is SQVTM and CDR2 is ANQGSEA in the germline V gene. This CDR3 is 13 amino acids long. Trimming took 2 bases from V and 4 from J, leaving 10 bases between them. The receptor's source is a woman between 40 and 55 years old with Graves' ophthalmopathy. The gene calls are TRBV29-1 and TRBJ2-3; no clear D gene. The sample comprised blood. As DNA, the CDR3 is TGCAGCGTTGAAATAGGGTTCGCAGATACGCAGTATTTT. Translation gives CSVEIGFADTQYF.